The present entry profiles one T cell receptor (beta chain) with its context. Its antigen is currently not known. The CDR3 end falls 3 residues outside the read, so it is completed with the germline J gene. The same CDR3 is also encoded by other DNA sequences in this sample. The junction carries 15 bases between V and J, which are trimmed by 6 bases and 0 bases respectively. Measured from the cysteine to the phenylalanine, the CDR3 is 16 residues long. The 39 bases shown cover part of the CDR3, and their frame starts at base 1. Sequences KGHSH (CDR1) and LQKENI (CDR2) are obtained from the germline V gene. These data are taken from a study of T cells in women clearing cervical HPV infection (dated by TCRdb to 2016 to 2018). Regarding the study in general: The cases were 25 to 30 women with histologically confirmed HPV16-related CIN3 or worse, and 2 of those women had invasive cancers. Since only a few of the women had HLA typing available, the possibility that HLA type was acting as a confounder could not be ruled out. Blood from cases was collected at the visit at which the lesion was first identified, whereas blood from controls was collected once infection was no longer detected. This exploratory proof-of-principle case-control study, nested within the Guanacaste HPV Natural History Study in Costa Rica, compared TCR repertoires among women with different cervical HPV16 outcomes. Median age was 34 years in cases versus roughly 37 in controls, and baseline characteristics did not differ significantly. Among cases, blood sampling came a median of roughly 150 days after lesion detection, with an interquartile range of roughly 85 to 220 days. Cases and controls were matched on age within five years and on year of sample collection. As quality controls, five blinded duplicates were added to each group, bringing the total to 60 or so samples made up of around 50 participants and around 10 replicates. The parent cohort enrolled 10,000 to 11,000 women aged 18 or older in Guanacaste, Costa Rica, in about 1993 to 1994 and followed the women for approximately seven years. Controls were over 20 women whose single incident HPV16 infection cleared within 12 months without precancer or cancer developing. General study outcomes and caveats: Because the number of T cells per sample was unknown, the richness differences could reflect varying T-cell content rather than repertoire biology. Across sequencing depths, CIN3+ cases showed significantly higher TCR repertoire richness than controls, but evenness did not differ between the groups. Random forest classifiers combining richness and V gene abundances distinguished cases from controls with an estimated AUC of just under 0.85. The cross-sectional design could not show whether associations preceded infection or resulted from it; effector/memory subsets and HPV-specific T cells were not isolated. Cases had lower TRBV6-7 relative abundance than controls (approximately 0.11% versus 0.16%; Bonferroni P = 0.0008).

Every participant had a single incident cervical HPV16 infection, and prevalent HPV16 infections were excluded. Cervical HPV DNA was detected by MY09/MY11 PCR and genotyped by dot-blot hybridization. About 14 mL of heparinized blood was centrifuged, after which the buffy coat was aliquoted, frozen at -30 degrees C, and then stored at -80 degrees C. QIAGEN kits were used to extract genomic DNA from buffy coat specimens. The immunoSEQ assay used multiplex PCR to amplify TCR beta CDR3 regions from an average of roughly 1.2 ug of genomic DNA per sample. To correct primer bias, the assay used a complete synthetic TCR repertoire to set an amplification baseline. The amplicons were sequenced using the Illumina platform. Concerning the study's data processing: Error correction of the sequences involved clustering with frequency ratios plus a modified nearest-neighbor algorithm, after which the sequences were analyzed in the immunoSEQ Analyzer using IMGT gene definitions. At each rarefaction depth, TCR richness and evenness were averaged across 20 rarefaction repeats, and samples with fewer sequences than that depth were excluded. Wilcoxon rank sum tests with FDR correction were used to compare relative abundances of V, D and J genes between the groups. For the blinded duplicates, the intraclass correlation was approximately 96% for TCR richness and averaged about 76% across around 61 gene segments. As stored in TCRdb, this immuneACCESS dataset retains in-frame rearrangements with V and J assigned. A fraction of the clones does not appear; measured against another copy, unresolved V genes explain less than half of the discrepancy, and the remainder lacks a known reason. The DNA was the basis for D and trimming; V, J and clone size are from that table. This sample's table lists tens of thousands of clones. Approximately 12% of the sample is held by the ten biggest clonotypes.

Source material: blood buffy coat. This receptor chain uses TRBV18 and TRBJ1-3, and possibly TRBD1, on 5 matching bases. The clonotype was recovered from a woman between 18 and 70 years old with a cervical HPV16 infection that either progressed to CIN3+ or cleared (not recorded which). The CDR3 region: CASSQKGFPSGNTIYF. The sequenced part of the CDR3 DNA is TGTGCCAGCTCCCAGAAGGGGTTCCCCTCTGGAAACACC. The CDR3 plus the reference TRBV18 and TRBJ1-3 genes for the other parts give the full variable domain: NAGVMQNPRHLVRRRGQEARLRCSPMKGHSHVYWYRQLPEEGLKFMVYLQKENIIDESGMPKERFSAEFPKEGPSILRIQQVVRGDSAAYFCASSQKGFPSGNTIYFGEGSWLTVV.